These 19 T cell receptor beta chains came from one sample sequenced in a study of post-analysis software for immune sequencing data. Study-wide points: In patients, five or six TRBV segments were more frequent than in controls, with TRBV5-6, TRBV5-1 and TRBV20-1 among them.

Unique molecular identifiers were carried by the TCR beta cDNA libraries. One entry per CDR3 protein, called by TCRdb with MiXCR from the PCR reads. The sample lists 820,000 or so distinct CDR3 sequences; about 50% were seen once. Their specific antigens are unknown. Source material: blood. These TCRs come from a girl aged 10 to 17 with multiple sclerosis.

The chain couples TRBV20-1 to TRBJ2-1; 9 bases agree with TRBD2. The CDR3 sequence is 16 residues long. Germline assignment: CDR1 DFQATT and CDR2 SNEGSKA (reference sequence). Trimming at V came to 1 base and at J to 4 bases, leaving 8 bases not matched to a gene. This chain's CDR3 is CSARASSGRSYNEQFF. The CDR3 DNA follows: TGCAGTGCTAGAGCATCGAGCGGGAGGAGTTACAATGAGCAGTTCTTC.

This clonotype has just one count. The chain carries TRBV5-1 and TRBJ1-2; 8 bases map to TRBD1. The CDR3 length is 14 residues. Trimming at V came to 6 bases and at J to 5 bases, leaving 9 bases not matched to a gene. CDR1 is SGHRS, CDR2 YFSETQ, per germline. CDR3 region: CASTDRAAGYGYTF. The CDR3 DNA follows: TGCGCCAGCACGGACAGGGCCGCTGGTTATGGCTACACCTTC.

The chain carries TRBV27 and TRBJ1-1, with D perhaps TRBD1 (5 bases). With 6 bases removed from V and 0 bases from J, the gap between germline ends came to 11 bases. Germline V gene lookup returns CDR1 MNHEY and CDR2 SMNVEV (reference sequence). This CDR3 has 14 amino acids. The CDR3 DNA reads TGTGCCAGCAGACCGGGACCCATGAACACTGAAGCTTTCTTT. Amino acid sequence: CASRPGPMNTEAFF.

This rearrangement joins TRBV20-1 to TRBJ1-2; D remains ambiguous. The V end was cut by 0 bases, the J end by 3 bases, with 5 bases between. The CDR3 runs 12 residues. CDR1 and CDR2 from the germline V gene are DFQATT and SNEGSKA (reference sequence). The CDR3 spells CSAREADYGYTF. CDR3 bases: TGCAGTGCTAGAGAGGCAGACTATGGCTACACCTTC.

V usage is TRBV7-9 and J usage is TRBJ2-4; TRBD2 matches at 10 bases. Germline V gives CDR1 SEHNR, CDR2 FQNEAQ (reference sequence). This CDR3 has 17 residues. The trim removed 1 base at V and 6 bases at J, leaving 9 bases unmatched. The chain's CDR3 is CASSLGSGGASRNIQYF. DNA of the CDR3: TGTGCCAGCAGCTTAGGGAGCGGGGGGGCTTCAAGAAACATTCAGTACTTC.

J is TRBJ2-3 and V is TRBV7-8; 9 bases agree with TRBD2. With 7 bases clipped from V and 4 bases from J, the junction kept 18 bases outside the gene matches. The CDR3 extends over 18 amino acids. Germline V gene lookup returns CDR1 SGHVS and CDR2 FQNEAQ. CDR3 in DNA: TGTGCCAGCATCAAAAGAGTCCCCGGGACTAGCAACGCAGATACGCAGTATTTT. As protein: CASIKRVPGTSNADTQYF.

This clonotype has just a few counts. For the CDR3, the DNA is TGCGCCAGCAGCGACCGACAGGGTACCTACAATGAGCAGTTCTTC. It encodes CASSDRQGTYNEQFF. V gene TRBV5-1 combines with J gene TRBJ2-1; 7 nucleotides match TRBD1. Germline V CDR1 and CDR2: SGHRS, YFSETQ. The CDR3 extends over 15 amino acids. J lost 2 bases, V lost 4 bases, and 6 bases had no gene match. The variable domain in full, completed from reference TRBV5-1 and TRBJ2-1, reads KAGVTQTPRYLIKTRGQQVTLSCSPISGHRSVSWYQQTPGQGLQFLFEYFSETQRNKGNFPGRFSGRQFSNSRSEMNVSTLELGDSALYLCASSDRQGTYNEQFFGPGTRLTVL.

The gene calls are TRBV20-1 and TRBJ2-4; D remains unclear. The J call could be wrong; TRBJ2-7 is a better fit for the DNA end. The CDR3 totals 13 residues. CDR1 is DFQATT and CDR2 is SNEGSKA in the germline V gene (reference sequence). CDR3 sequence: CSAKGAATYEQYF. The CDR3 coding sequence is TGCAGTGCTAAGGGCGCGGCAACCTACGAGCAGTACTTC.

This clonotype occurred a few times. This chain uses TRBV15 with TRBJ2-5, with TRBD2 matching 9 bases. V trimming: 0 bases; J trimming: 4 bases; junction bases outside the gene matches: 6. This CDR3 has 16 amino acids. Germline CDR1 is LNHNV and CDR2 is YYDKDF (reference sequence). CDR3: CATSRDRPSGTETQYF. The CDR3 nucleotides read TGTGCCACCAGCAGAGATCGCCCTAGCGGGACAGAGACCCAGTACTTC.

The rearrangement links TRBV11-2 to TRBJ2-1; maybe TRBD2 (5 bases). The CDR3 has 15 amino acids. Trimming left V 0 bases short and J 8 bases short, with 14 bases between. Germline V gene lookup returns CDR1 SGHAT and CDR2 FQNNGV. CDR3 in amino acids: CASSLDRGSADEQFF. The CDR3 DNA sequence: TGTGCCAGCAGCTTAGACAGAGGGTCAGCTGATGAGCAGTTCTTC.

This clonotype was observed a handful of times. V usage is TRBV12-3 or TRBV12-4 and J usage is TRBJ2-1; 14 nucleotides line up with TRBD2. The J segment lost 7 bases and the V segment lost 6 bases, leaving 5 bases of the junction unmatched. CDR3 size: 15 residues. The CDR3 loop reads CASSRGTSGRNEQFF. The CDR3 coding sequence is TGTGCCAGCAGCCGAGGGACTAGCGGGAGAAATGAGCAGTTCTTC.

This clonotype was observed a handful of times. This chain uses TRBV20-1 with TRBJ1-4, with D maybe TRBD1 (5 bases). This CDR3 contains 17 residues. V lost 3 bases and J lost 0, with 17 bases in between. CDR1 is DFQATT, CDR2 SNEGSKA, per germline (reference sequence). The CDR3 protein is CSARSRAQGPTNEKLFF. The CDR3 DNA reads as TGCAGTGCTAGGTCTAGGGCGCAGGGACCAACTAATGAAAAACTGTTTTTT.

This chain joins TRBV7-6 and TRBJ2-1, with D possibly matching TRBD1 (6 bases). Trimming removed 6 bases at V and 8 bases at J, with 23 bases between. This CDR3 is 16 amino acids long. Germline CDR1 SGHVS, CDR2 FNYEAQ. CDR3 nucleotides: TGTGCCAGCAGATTATCACAGGGAAACCTCTTTCATGAGCAGTTCTTC. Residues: CASRLSQGNLFHEQFF.

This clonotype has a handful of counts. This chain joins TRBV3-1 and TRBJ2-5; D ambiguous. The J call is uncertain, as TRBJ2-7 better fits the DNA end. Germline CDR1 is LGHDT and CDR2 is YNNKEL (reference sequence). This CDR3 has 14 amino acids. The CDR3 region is CASSQVRQVYEQYF. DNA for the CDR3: TGTGCCAGCAGCCAAGTTCGGCAGGTATACGAGCAGTACTTC.

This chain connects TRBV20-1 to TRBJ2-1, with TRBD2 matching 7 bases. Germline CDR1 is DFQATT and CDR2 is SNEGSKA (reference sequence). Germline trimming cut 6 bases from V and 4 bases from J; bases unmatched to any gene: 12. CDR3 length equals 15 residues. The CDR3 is CSAGETGGTYNEQFF. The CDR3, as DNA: TGCAGTGCCGGTGAGACGGGGGGAACTTACAATGAGCAGTTCTTC.

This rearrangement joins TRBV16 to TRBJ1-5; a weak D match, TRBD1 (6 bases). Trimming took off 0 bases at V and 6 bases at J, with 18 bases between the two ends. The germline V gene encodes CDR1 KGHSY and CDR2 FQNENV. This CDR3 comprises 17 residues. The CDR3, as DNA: TGTGCCAGCAGCCAATCCGGGACACCGATAAATGGTCAGCCCCAGCATTTT. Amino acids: CASSQSGTPINGQPQHF.

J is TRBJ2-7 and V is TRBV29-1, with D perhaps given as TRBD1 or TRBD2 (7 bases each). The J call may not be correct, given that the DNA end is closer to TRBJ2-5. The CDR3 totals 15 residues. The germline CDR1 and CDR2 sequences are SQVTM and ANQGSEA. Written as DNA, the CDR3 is TGCAGCGTAGCGGGACAGACCTGGGGATCGGAGACCCAGTACTTC. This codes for CSVAGQTWGSETQYF.

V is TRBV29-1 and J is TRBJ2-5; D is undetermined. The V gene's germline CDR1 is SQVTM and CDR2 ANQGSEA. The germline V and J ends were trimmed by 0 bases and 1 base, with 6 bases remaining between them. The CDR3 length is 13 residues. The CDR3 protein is CSVEEVSQETQYF. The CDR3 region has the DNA TGCAGCGTTGAAGAGGTCAGCCAAGAGACCCAGTACTTC.

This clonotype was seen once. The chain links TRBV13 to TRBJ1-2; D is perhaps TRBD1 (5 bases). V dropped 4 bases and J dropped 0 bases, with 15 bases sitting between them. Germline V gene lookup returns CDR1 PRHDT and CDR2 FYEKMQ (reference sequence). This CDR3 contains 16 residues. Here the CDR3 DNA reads TGTGCCAGCAGCTCCGGGACGGACGCTTCTAACTATGGCTACACCTTC. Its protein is CASSSGTDASNYGYTF.